The next 24 T cell receptor beta chains were all read from a single sample in a study of cytotoxic CD8 clonotypes in ibrutinib-treated CLL. Data came from immunoSEQ multiplex PCR; TCRdb stores just in-frame clones and leaves some out. The profile shows over 100,000 clones, approximately 85% of them singletons. The material sequenced was PBMCs, taken after 24 months of ibrutinib treatment. These receptors originate from a human donor with chronic lymphocytic leukemia.

This chain links TRBV5-1 with TRBJ1-1; D possibly corresponds to TRBD1 (6 bases). This CDR3 contains 13 residues. Germline lookup yields CDR1 SGHRS and CDR2 YFSETQ. Trimming removed 2 bases at V and 7 bases at J, with 12 bases between. The DNA for the CDR3 is TGCGCCAGCAGCTTTCTCTCCAGGGGTGAAGCTTTCTTT. Protein sequence: CASSFLSRGEAFF. Supplemented by reference TRBV5-1 and TRBJ1-1, the full variable domain reads KAGVTQTPRYLIKTRGQQVTLSCSPISGHRSVSWYQQTPGQGLQFLFEYFSETQRNKGNFPGRFSGRQFSNSRSEMNVSTLELGDSALYLCASSFLSRGEAFFGQGTRLTVV.

This clone was detected only a few times. The chain carries TRBV29-1 and TRBJ1-5; D is ambiguous. CDR1 SQVTM and CDR2 ANQGSEA come from the germline V gene. The length of the CDR3 is 13 residues. V lost 7 bases, J lost 4 bases, and 14 bases lay in between. The CDR3 reads CSGAAGGNQPQHF. The CDR3 bases are TGCAGCGGGGCGGCGGGTGGGAATCAGCCCCAGCATTTT.

The chain uses TRBV15 and TRBJ1-2, with TRBD1 matching 9 bases. V gave up 11 bases and J gave up 4 bases; unmatched junction bases: 17. The length of the CDR3 is 16 residues. Germline V CDR1 and CDR2: LNHNV, YYDKDF (reference sequence). This chain's CDR3 is CAPERRRDRDSYGYTF. CDR3 in DNA: TGTGCCCCAGAGAGGAGGCGGGACAGGGATTCCTATGGCTACACCTTC.

This rearrangement joins TRBV7-6 to TRBJ2-5; D is ambiguous. CDR1 is SGHVS and CDR2 is FNYEAQ in the germline V gene. The CDR3 consists of 12 residues. Deletions cut 6 bases from V and 5 bases from J, with 10 bases between. The CDR3 region has the DNA TGTGCCAGCAGAACCTTGGGGGAGACCCAGTACTTC. It translates to CASRTLGETQYF. The full variable domain, with the rest looked up from reference TRBV7-6 and TRBJ2-5, is GAGVSQSPRYKVTKRGQDVALRCDPISGHVSLYWYRQALGQGPEFLTYFNYEAQQDKSGLPNDRFSAERPEGSISTLTIQRTEQRDSAMYRCASRTLGETQYFGPGTRLLVL.

The V call is TRBV4-2, the J call TRBJ2-7; 8 bases are a match to TRBD1. V dropped 2 bases and J dropped 4; count of bases not matched to a gene: 13. Germline CDR1 is LGHNA and CDR2 is YNFKEQ. The CDR3 has 17 residues. The CDR3 sequence is CASSQYWAGTGDYEQYF. In DNA form, the CDR3 reads TGTGCCAGCAGCCAATATTGGGCCGGGACAGGAGATTACGAGCAGTACTTC.

The chain has TRBV28 and TRBJ2-1; D not resolved. This CDR3 is 11 amino acids long. V dropped 5 bases and J dropped 10 bases, with 9 bases sitting between them. Germline lookup yields CDR1 MDHEN and CDR2 SYDVKM. CDR3 nucleotide sequence: TGTGCCAGCAGTCCTAAACGCGAGCAGTTCTTC. Its translation is CASSPKREQFF.

This clone was picked up a small number of times. The chain couples TRBV6-1 to TRBJ2-7, with D possibly called TRBD1 or TRBD2 (5 bases each). This CDR3 region has 13 residues. Germline CDR1 MNHNS, CDR2 SASEGT. V lost 10 bases and J lost 2, with 15 bases in between. This CDR3 reads CATGRPDPYEQYF. The CDR3 region has the DNA TGTGCCACGGGACGTCCGGACCCCTACGAGCAGTACTTC.

The J gene is TRBJ1-1, the V gene TRBV4-1; D possibly corresponds to TRBD1 (5 bases). This CDR3 is 15 amino acids long. CDR1 and CDR2 from the germline V gene are MGHRA and YSYEKL. V lost 1 base and J 0 bases, leaving 9 bases between the germline ends. CDR3 sequence reads: CASSQGQQVNTEAFF. The CDR3 coding sequence is TGCGCCAGCAGCCAAGGACAGCAGGTGAACACTGAAGCTTTCTTT.

CDR3 nucleotides: TGTGCCAGCAGGCTGGGAGGGGGAGGAGATACGCAGTATTTT. Residues: CASRLGGGGDTQYF. The V and J genes are TRBV28 and TRBJ2-3; a weak D match, TRBD2 (7 bases). Trimming removed 6 bases at V and 5 bases at J, with 15 bases between. The germline V gene encodes CDR1 MDHEN and CDR2 SYDVKM. This CDR3 is built from 14 residues.

The chain has TRBV9 and TRBJ1-2; 9 bases map to TRBD1. Germline CDR1 is SGDLS and CDR2 is YYNGEE. The V and J ends lost 0 bases and 2 bases, in that order; junction bases with no gene match: 2. This CDR3 is 15 amino acids long. For the CDR3, the DNA is TGTGCCAGCAGCGTAGACAGGGGGCAAAACTATGGCTACACCTTC. Its translation is CASSVDRGQNYGYTF.

V gene TRBV11-1 combines with J gene TRBJ1-2; perhaps TRBD1 as D (5 bases). CDR1 and CDR2 (germline): SGHAT, FQDESV (reference sequence). Trimming stripped 1 base from V and 5 bases from J, with 8 bases between. The CDR3 totals 13 residues. The CDR3, as DNA: TGTGCCAGCAGCTTAGAGGGGAGGTATGGCTACACCTTC. This encodes CASSLEGRYGYTF.

CDR3 coding DNA: TGTGCCAGCTCGCCGCCTGGGGGTGACATTCAGTACTTC. Encoded protein: CASSPPGGDIQYF. This rearrangement joins TRBV18 to TRBJ2-4; D might be TRBD1 or TRBD2, each matching 5 bases. This CDR3 is built from 13 residues. Germline V lookup: CDR1 KGHSH, CDR2 LQKENI. V was trimmed by 6 bases and J by 8 bases, leaving 14 bases between them.

This clone was seen more than once but under ten times. The V gene is TRBV20-1, the J gene TRBJ2-7; tentatively, D is TRBD1 (6 bases). V was clipped by 0 bases and J by 10 bases, with 10 bases between them. Germline CDR1 and CDR2: DFQATT and SNEGSKA (reference sequence). This CDR3 comprises 11 residues. The CDR3 DNA follows: TGCAGTGCTAGAGAACAGGGAAACCAGTACTTC. Amino acid sequence: CSAREQGNQYF.

The genes are TRBV21-1 and TRBJ2-7; the D call of TRBD2 is as the table states it, not checked on the DNA. TRBV21-1 is a known pseudogene. The CDR3 is 17 residues long. This CDR3 is CASSKWSAVRGSYEQYF. DNA of the CDR3: TGTGCCAGCAGCAAATGGTCGGCAGTCCGGGGCTCCTACGAGCAGTACTTC.

V gene TRBV6-1 combines with J gene TRBJ1-1, with D uncertain. This CDR3 has 12 amino acids. Germline CDR1 and CDR2: MNHNS and SASEGT. V lost 7 bases, J lost 1 base, and 7 bases lay in between. The CDR3 reads CASIRGNTEAFF. In nucleotides, the CDR3 is TGTGCCAGCATTCGGGGGAACACTGAAGCTTTCTTT.

V gene TRBV5-1 combines with J gene TRBJ2-3, with no clear D. The length of the CDR3 is 12 residues. Germline assignment: CDR1 SGHRS and CDR2 YFSETQ. V gave up 1 base and J gave up 4 bases, with 4 bases separating them. The chain's CDR3 is CASSLLADTQYF. The CDR3 region has the DNA TGCGCCAGCAGCTTGTTGGCAGATACGCAGTATTTT.

This clone was detected only a few times. The chain carries TRBV2 and TRBJ1-2, with 9 bases aligning to TRBD1. The CDR3 sequence is 14 residues long. The V gene's germline CDR1 is SNHLY and CDR2 FYNNEI. The trim removed 6 bases at V and 6 bases at J, leaving 8 bases unmatched. CDR3 DNA: TGTGCCAGCAGACCGGGACAGGGATTGGATGGCTACACCTTC. Protein sequence: CASRPGQGLDGYTF.

This chain links TRBV11-3 with TRBJ2-3, with a tentative D call TRBD2 (6 bases). This CDR3 region has 12 residues. Germline V gives CDR1 SGHNT, CDR2 YENEEA. V was clipped by 3 bases and J by 5 bases, with 6 bases between them. The CDR3 sequence: CASSFSGDTQYF. Written as DNA, the CDR3 is TGTGCCAGCAGCTTTAGCGGAGATACGCAGTATTTT.

CDR3 nucleotides: TGTGCCAGCTCCCTGTTCGGGATTTACACCGGGGAGCTGTTTTTT. Its translation: CASSLFGIYTGELFF. This chain links TRBV27 with TRBJ2-2, with D perhaps TRBD2 (5 bases). Trimming cost V 8 bases and J 3 bases, with 16 bases left between them. This CDR3 has 15 residues. The V gene's germline CDR1 is MNHEY and CDR2 SMNVEV (reference sequence).

The gene calls are TRBV5-6 and TRBJ1-4; tentatively, D is TRBD1 (6 bases). The CDR3 covers 15 residues. V was clipped by 4 bases and J by 7 bases, with 17 bases between them. Germline CDR1 SGHDT, CDR2 YYEEEE. The CDR3 loop is CASSHGGRGFEKLFF. The CDR3 bases are TGTGCCAGCAGCCATGGGGGCAGGGGCTTTGAAAAACTGTTTTTT.

The chain uses TRBV28 and TRBJ2-7; 7 positions agree with TRBD2. The CDR3 totals 13 residues. Germline V gene data show CDR1 as MDHEN and CDR2 as SYDVKM. Trimming took 6 bases from V and 3 from J; bases not matched to a gene: 5. In nucleotides, the CDR3 is TGTGCCAGCAGACCCGGACTAGACTACGAGCAGTACTTC. Amino acid sequence: CASRPGLDYEQYF.

This clone was recorded once. The gene calls are TRBV2 and TRBJ2-6; TRBD2 agrees at 9 bases. V shed 3 bases, J shed 2 bases, and the junction held 5 bases outside the gene matches. CDR3 size: 17 residues. Germline V gives CDR1 SNHLY, CDR2 FYNNEI. CDR3 in amino acids: CASSEVPSGTGANVLTF. The CDR3 DNA reads TGTGCCAGCAGTGAGGTTCCTAGCGGGACTGGGGCCAACGTCCTGACTTTC.

This clone was seen a few times. This chain connects TRBV7-2 to TRBJ2-5; D remains ambiguous. V shed 2 bases and J shed 4 bases, with 11 bases lying between them. Germline-derived CDR1 and CDR2 are SGHTA and FQGNSA. This CDR3 contains 14 residues. This chain's CDR3 is CASSLRAPGETQYF. CDR3 DNA sequence: TGTGCCAGCAGCTTACGGGCCCCTGGAGAGACCCAGTACTTC.

The chain recombines TRBV9 with TRBJ2-3; D remains ambiguous. From germline, CDR1 is SGDLS and CDR2 YYNGEE. Trimming stripped 3 bases from V and 2 bases from J, with 4 bases between. This CDR3 region has 12 residues. Written as DNA, the CDR3 is TGTGCCAGCAGCGGACACACAGATACGCAGTATTTT. Protein sequence: CASSGHTDTQYF.